This T cell receptor beta chain is drawn from a study of blood T cell repertoires in COVID-19. In the study overall: Sites in the United States, Italy and Spain provided acute and convalescent COVID-19 samples. Sources were T cells, B-cell-depleted T cells, or PBMCs; the material itself was cDNA or gDNA.

The CDR3 runs to 11 residues. Germline CDR1 and CDR2: LNHDA and SQIVND (reference sequence). The authors' processing: The assay estimated nucleated cells by amplifying reference gene primers. This table comes from immunoSEQ multiplex PCR, and its TCRdb copy is limited to in-frame clones, with some not included. Clonal size and the V and J genes are those of that table, whereas D and trimming came from the DNA. The sample yields under 200,000 clones, more than 85% seen once. For this clone: An end of the junction does not agree with germline; a read error may underlie this.

The sequencing input was peripheral blood. The sequence came from a man between 18 and 35 years old with acute or convalescent COVID-19. This sequence joins TRBV19 and TRBJ1-2, with TRBD1 matching over 9 bases. This chain's CDR3 is CASHGGQGFTF. The CDR3 bases are TGTGCCAGTCATGGGGGACAGGGCTTCACCTTC.